The 21 T cell receptor beta chains below all came from one sample that was sequenced in a study of tumor-infiltrating lymphocytes in localized non-small cell lung cancer. Using immunoSEQ multiplex PCR, the repertoire was profiled, and TCRdb retains in-frame clones only, with some absent. This repertoire shows about 12,000 clones, about 67% found once; its top ten account for approximately 10%. Specimen: uninvolved lung tissue not adjacent to the tumor. These receptors all come from a human donor with non-small cell lung cancer.

The V gene is TRBV4-3, the J gene TRBJ2-2; a possible D gene is TRBD1 (7 bases). Germline CDR1 reads LGHNA; CDR2 reads YSLEER. This CDR3 region has 15 residues. V gave up 4 bases and J gave up 1 base, with 10 bases separating them. The CDR3 DNA reads TGCGCCAGCAGCCCAGGGGGGATGAACACCGGGGAGCTGTTTTTT. Translated: CASSPGGMNTGELFF.

The chain employs TRBV4-2 and TRBJ1-5, with a possible D match to TRBD1 (5 bases). CDR1 and CDR2 (germline): LGHNA, YNFKEQ. The CDR3 loop spans 15 amino acids. Trimming shortened V by 1 base and J by 0 bases, and 7 bases separated the two germline ends. The chain's CDR3 is CASSQAGNSNQPQHF. The CDR3 DNA follows: TGTGCCAGCAGCCAAGCAGGGAATAGCAATCAGCCCCAGCATTTT.

This chain uses TRBV5-6 with TRBJ1-6; 10 nucleotides match TRBD1. The CDR3 consists of 16 residues. Germline CDR1 is SGHDT and CDR2 is YYEEEE. The trim removed 4 bases at V and 5 bases at J, leaving 6 bases unmatched. This chain's CDR3 is CASSLDGTGDNSPLHF. CDR3 DNA: TGTGCCAGCAGCCTGGATGGGACAGGGGATAATTCACCCCTCCACTTT.

The rearrangement joins TRBV5-5 to TRBJ2-3; 8 nucleotides align to TRBD1. Germline CDR1 and CDR2: SGHKS and YYEKEE (reference sequence). The V gene end was trimmed by 0 bases and the J gene end by 0 bases; junction bases not matched to a gene: 3. The CDR3 covers 16 residues. CDR3 sequence: CASSLAQGASTDTQYF. The CDR3 region has the DNA TGTGCCAGCAGCTTGGCCCAGGGGGCGAGCACAGATACGCAGTATTTT.

The CDR3 reads CSVETTGGTEAFF. DNA for the CDR3: TGCAGCGTTGAAACCACAGGGGGCACTGAAGCTTTCTTT. The chain couples TRBV29-1 to TRBJ1-1; 8 nucleotides agree with TRBD1. The CDR3 is 13 amino acids. From germline, CDR1 is SQVTM and CDR2 ANQGSEA. With 2 bases clipped from V and 4 bases from J, the junction kept 3 bases outside the gene matches.

The V and J genes are TRBV11-3 and TRBJ2-2; D perhaps matches TRBD1 (6 bases). The CDR3 consists of 13 residues. Germline CDR1 SGHNT, CDR2 YENEEA. With 3 bases removed from V and 5 bases from J, the gap between germline ends came to 7 bases. The CDR3 is CASSFTGTGELFF. The CDR3 DNA reads as TGTGCCAGCAGCTTTACAGGGACCGGGGAGCTGTTTTTT.

The chain couples TRBV7-9 to TRBJ1-2, with 8 bases fitting TRBD1. CDR3 length: 15 amino acids. The ends lost 4 bases at V and 5 bases at J; junction bases unmatched: 9. Germline CDR1 reads SEHNR; CDR2 reads FQNEAQ (reference sequence). The chain's CDR3 is CASSSLGGTGYGYTF. The CDR3 DNA is TGTGCCAGCAGCTCTCTGGGGGGGACAGGATATGGCTACACCTTC.

V usage is TRBV4-3 and J usage is TRBJ2-2; 7 bases fit TRBD2. After removal of 3 bases from V and 4 bases from J, the junction contained 8 bases not matched to a gene. The CDR3 extends over 16 amino acids. Per germline, CDR1 LGHNA and CDR2 YSLEER. The CDR3 nucleotides read TGCGCCAGCAGCCACACTCGAGGGGAGGGCACCGGGGAGCTGTTTTTT. Amino acid sequence: CASSHTRGEGTGELFF.

The chain employs TRBV19 and TRBJ1-6; TRBD1 agrees at 8 bases. In germline, CDR1 is LNHDA, CDR2 SQIVND (reference sequence). The CDR3 loop spans 14 amino acids. The junction had 7 bases not matched to a gene; V was cut back by 9 bases and J by 6 bases. CDR3 residues: CASQGAGRNSPLHF. The CDR3 DNA reads as TGTGCCAGCCAGGGGGCCGGGCGTAATTCACCCCTCCACTTT.

This clone came up a few times. The rearrangement uses TRBV5-1 and TRBJ2-7; perhaps D is TRBD1 or TRBD2 (5 bases each). The germline V gene encodes CDR1 SGHRS and CDR2 YFSETQ. With 5 bases removed from V and 5 bases from J, the gap between germline ends came to 23 bases. This CDR3 is 16 amino acids long. The CDR3 reads CASRLGSTGGLNEQYF. In DNA, the CDR3 is TGCGCCAGCAGACTTGGTTCTACAGGAGGTCTGAACGAGCAGTACTTC.

The chain combines TRBV5-4 with TRBJ2-7, with TRBD1 identical over 8 bases. V gave up 5 bases and J gave up 1 base; unmatched junction bases: 8. The germline V gene encodes CDR1 SGHNT and CDR2 YYREEE (reference sequence). The CDR3 length is 15 residues. As DNA, the CDR3 is TGTGCCAGCAGATCGACCGGGACAGGATCCTACGAGCAGTACTTC. This encodes CASRSTGTGSYEQYF. The whole variable domain, remainder taken from reference TRBV5-4 and TRBJ2-7, is ETGVTQSPTHLIKTRGQQVTLRCSSQSGHNTVSWYQQALGQGPQFIFQYYREEENGRGNFPPRFSGLQFPNYSSELNVNALELDDSALYLCASRSTGTGSYEQYFGPGTRLTVT.

This clone has just a few counts. V is TRBV7-9 and J is TRBJ1-6, with TRBD1 matching over 8 bases. The ends lost 5 bases at V and 5 bases at J; junction bases unmatched: 5. Germline CDR1 reads SEHNR; CDR2 reads FQNEAQ (reference sequence). The CDR3 length is 15 residues. This CDR3 is CASSLRTGNNSPLHF. The CDR3 DNA reads as TGTGCCAGCAGCCTCCGGACAGGGAATAATTCACCCCTCCACTTT.

J is TRBJ1-1 and V is TRBV7-9; D is unclear. CDR3 size: 15 residues. Between the trimmed V and J ends, which lost 5 bases and 6 bases, there was a span of 19 bases. CDR1 is SEHNR and CDR2 is FQNEAQ in the germline V gene (reference sequence). In DNA form, the CDR3 reads TGTGCCAGCAGCGTCGCAGGAGGACCCTGGGCTGAAGCTTTCTTT. Residues: CASSVAGGPWAEAFF. The entire variable domain, with the rest obtained from reference TRBV7-9 and TRBJ1-1, is as follows: DTGVSQNPRHKITKRGQNVTFRCDPISEHNRLYWYRQTLGQGPEFLTYFQNEAQLEKSRLLSDRFSAERPKGSFSTLEIQRTEQGDSAMYLCASSVAGGPWAEAFFGQGTRLTVV.

V is TRBV7-6 and J is TRBJ2-5; either TRBD1 or TRBD2 may fit D (5 bases each). The CDR3 spans 16 residues. V dropped 4 bases and J dropped 1 base, with 16 bases sitting between them. CDR1 is SGHVS, CDR2 FNYEAQ, per germline. Written as DNA, the CDR3 is TGTGCCAGCAGCTCCGTGAACCGGGACCCCCAAGAGACCCAGTACTTC. This gives the protein CASSSVNRDPQETQYF. Using reference TRBV7-6 and TRBJ2-5 for the parts outside the CDR3, the full variable domain is GAGVSQSPRYKVTKRGQDVALRCDPISGHVSLYWYRQALGQGPEFLTYFNYEAQQDKSGLPNDRFSAERPEGSISTLTIQRTEQRDSAMYRCASSSVNRDPQETQYFGPGTRLLVL.

This clone occurred once. The genes are TRBV29-1 and TRBJ2-4, with D perhaps given as TRBD1 or TRBD2 (6 bases each). The ends were cut back, 5 bases at V and 5 bases at J, with 10 bases in the middle. The CDR3 has 12 residues. The V gene's germline CDR1 is SQVTM and CDR2 ANQGSEA. The CDR3 here is CSVKGGENIQYF. DNA of the CDR3: TGCAGCGTTAAGGGGGGAGAAAACATTCAGTACTTC.

This clone was observed once. This chain's CDR3 is CASSSYRLTNRVRNYGYTF. For the CDR3, the DNA is TGTGCCAGCAGCTCATACCGGTTGACAAACAGGGTTAGAAACTATGGCTACACCTTC. The rearrangement links TRBV13 to TRBJ1-2; tentatively, D is TRBD1 (6 bases). Germline CDR1 PRHDT, CDR2 FYEKMQ (reference sequence). V lost 4 bases to trimming and J lost 2 bases, with 26 bases between them. The CDR3 is 19 amino acids.

The V gene is TRBV5-1, the J gene TRBJ2-7, with D perhaps TRBD1 (5 bases). The length of the CDR3 is 14 residues. Germline V gene lookup returns CDR1 SGHRS and CDR2 YFSETQ. With 0 bases removed from V and 6 bases from J, the gap between germline ends came to 13 bases. The CDR3 nucleotides read TGCGCCAGCAGCTTGGCGGGCCAGGGATCCGAGCAGTACTTC. It encodes CASSLAGQGSEQYF.

The chain has TRBV18 and TRBJ2-1; 10 bases map to TRBD1. Germline CDR1 is KGHSH and CDR2 is LQKENI. The CDR3 length is 22 residues. V was pared by 3 bases and J by 0 bases, with 20 bases of the junction left unmatched. CDR3 sequence: CASSPGTGVFELAESSYNEQFF. Here the CDR3 DNA reads TGTGCCAGCTCACCCGGGACAGGGGTTTTTGAGCTAGCGGAGAGCTCCTACAATGAGCAGTTCTTC.

The chain links TRBV28 to TRBJ1-3; D uncertain. Germline V gives CDR1 MDHEN, CDR2 SYDVKM. Trimming shortened V by 1 base and J by 0 bases, and 7 bases separated the two germline ends. The length of the CDR3 is 15 residues. For the CDR3, the DNA is TGTGCCAGCAGTTTATTCGGCTTCTCTGGAAACACCATATATTTT. Protein sequence: CASSLFGFSGNTIYF.

V and J are TRBV28 and TRBJ2-7, with unresolved D. Germline CDR1 MDHEN, CDR2 SYDVKM. The CDR3 loop spans 14 amino acids. With 7 bases removed from V and 3 bases from J, the gap between germline ends came to 16 bases. In nucleotides, the CDR3 is TGTGCCAGCACGCGCAGAAATAACCTCTACGAGCAGTACTTC. Translation: CASTRRNNLYEQYF.

This clone turned up a few times. The chain uses TRBV7-8 and TRBJ1-4; 10 nucleotides align to TRBD1. This CDR3 spans 14 amino acids. J lost 8 bases, V lost 1 base, and 1 base had no gene match. Germline CDR1 is SGHVS and CDR2 is FQNEAQ. The CDR3 sequence is CASSLGDRGEKLFF. CDR3 coding DNA: TGTGCCAGCAGCTTAGGGGACAGGGGAGAAAAACTGTTTTTT. Variable domain in full (rest from reference TRBV7-8 and TRBJ1-4): GAGVSQSPRYKVAKRGQDVALRCDPISGHVSLFWYQQALGQGPEFLTYFQNEAQLDKSGLPSDRFFAERPEGSVSTLKIQRTQQEDSAVYLCASSLGDRGEKLFFGSGTQLSVL.